The present TCR beta chain was sequenced within a study of shared clonotypes between healthy human individuals. About the study: Donors, aged 18 to 49, were a couple of women and three men.

A word on this clone: This sample includes further DNA sequences coding for the same CDR3.

V was pared by 6 bases and J by 3 bases, with 9 bases between. This CDR3 spans 12 amino acids. Germline assignment: CDR1 SNHLY and CDR2 FYNNEI. TCRdb's table, derived via immunoSEQ multiplex PCR, lists solely in-frame clones and lacks some. The data contain about 750,000 clones, about 91% of them singletons. Only CD45RO-negative cells positively selected for CCR7 counted as naive CD8 cells, so terminally differentiated effector memory CD45RA+ cells were excluded. The V and J genes are TRBV2 and TRBJ2-7; weak D call: TRBD2 (6 bases). The specimen sequenced was naive CD8+ T cells sorted from blood. This TCR derives from a man aged 25 to 45 in good health. In nucleotides, the CDR3 is TGTGCCAGCAGGGGCGGGGTCTACGAGCAGTACTTC. Translated, it gives CASRGGVYEQYF.